The 15 T cell receptor beta chains presented below share a single source sample, sequenced in a study of blood T cell repertoires in COVID-19. The table came from immunoSEQ multiplex PCR; TCRdb's copy has only in-frame clones and leaves some out. The profile shows about 330,000 clones, about 89% of them singletons. Material: PBMCs or T cells enriched from blood (not recorded which). The receptors shown here come from a woman in her 30s who had recovered from COVID-19.

This rearrangement joins TRBV11-2 to TRBJ1-1, with a possible D match to TRBD1 (5 bases). Deletions cut 5 bases from V and 11 bases from J, with 18 bases between. The CDR3 runs to 13 residues. Germline V gene sequence: CDR1 SGHAT, CDR2 FQNNGV. DNA for the CDR3: TGTGCCAGCAGCGTCTCAGAGGACACACGGGCTTTCTTT. This sequence encodes CASSVSEDTRAFF.

The rearrangement uses TRBV7-2 and TRBJ1-1; 7 bases map to TRBD1. Looked up from germline, CDR1 is SGHTA and CDR2 is FQGNSA. Trimming cost V 1 base and J 4 bases; bases outside gene matches: 3. The CDR3 extends over 14 amino acids. CDR3 sequence: CASSLEGARTEAFF. The CDR3 region has the DNA TGTGCCAGCAGCTTAGAGGGGGCGCGCACTGAAGCTTTCTTT.

In this sample, this clone turned up once. The genes are TRBV5-8 and TRBJ1-1; D possibly corresponds to TRBD1 (5 bases). Trimming stripped 4 bases from V and 7 bases from J, with 14 bases between. This CDR3 is built from 13 residues. From germline, CDR1 is SGHTS and CDR2 YDEGEE. The CDR3 reads CASSTGREVEAFF. CDR3 DNA sequence: TGTGCCAGCAGCACGGGCAGGGAGGTTGAAGCTTTCTTT.

J is TRBJ1-4 and V is TRBV30; 8 nucleotides line up with TRBD1. Germline CDR1 is GTSNPN and CDR2 is SVGIG (reference sequence). The CDR3 extends over 15 amino acids. V lost 0 bases, J lost 7 bases, and 7 bases stayed unmatched. In DNA, the CDR3 is TGTGCCTGGAGTGTACCGGCAGGGGGCTCTGAAAAACTGTTTTTT. Its translation is CAWSVPAGGSEKLFF.

The chain is built from TRBV7-9 and TRBJ2-7, with D possibly being TRBD1 (6 bases). The CDR3 is made up of 16 amino acids. The ends were cut back, 5 bases at V and 0 bases at J, with 17 bases in the middle. Per germline, CDR1 SEHNR and CDR2 FQNEAQ (reference sequence). The CDR3 spells CASSHGDTSHSYEQYF. As DNA, the CDR3 is TGTGCCAGCAGCCACGGGGACACCTCTCACTCCTACGAGCAGTACTTC.

The chain uses TRBV19 and TRBJ2-5; no clear D gene. Per the germline V gene, CDR1 is LNHDA and CDR2 is SQIVND (reference sequence). Trimming removed 1 base at V and 3 bases at J, with 6 bases between. The CDR3 length is 13 residues. This chain's CDR3 is CASSIVTEETQYF. In DNA, the CDR3 is TGTGCCAGTAGTATAGTCACAGAAGAGACCCAGTACTTC.

V usage is TRBV9 and J usage is TRBJ2-5; 7 nucleotides align to TRBD1. CDR3 length: 16 amino acids. Per germline, CDR1 SGDLS and CDR2 YYNGEE. V lost 2 bases to trimming and J lost 2 bases; unmatched junction nucleotides: 9. This chain's CDR3 is CASSVNTGRGQETQYF. The DNA for the CDR3 is TGTGCCAGCAGCGTGAATACGGGCAGGGGGCAAGAGACCCAGTACTTC.

Regarding this clone: This sample includes further DNA sequences coding for the same CDR3. The chain uses TRBV5-1 and TRBJ1-1; tentative D call: TRBD1 (5 bases). The CDR3 runs to 14 residues. Germline V gives CDR1 SGHRS, CDR2 YFSETQ. Trimming shortened V by 0 bases and J by 1 base, and 7 bases separated the two germline ends. Here the CDR3 reads CASSLAGGNTEAFF. CDR3 coding DNA: TGCGCCAGCAGCTTGGCCGGGGGGAACACTGAAGCTTTCTTT.

V and J are TRBV2 and TRBJ2-7, with 7 bases identical to TRBD1. With V trimmed by 4 bases and J by 3 bases, 9 bases remained unmatched. CDR1 is SNHLY and CDR2 is FYNNEI in the germline V gene. This CDR3 contains 15 residues. The CDR3 reads CASSGGTETLYEQYF. DNA for the CDR3: TGTGCCAGCAGTGGGGGGACAGAGACCCTCTACGAGCAGTACTTC.

The chain's CDR3 is CAIPRVRTGVTGELFF. The CDR3 nucleotides read TGTGCCATCCCCCGAGTGAGGACAGGGGTCACCGGGGAGCTGTTTTTT. The rearrangement uses TRBV6-4 and TRBJ2-2; TRBD1 aligns across 9 bases. V gave up 10 bases and J gave up 4 bases; unmatched junction bases: 13. The CDR3 consists of 16 residues. Germline CDR1 reads MRHNA; CDR2 reads SNTAGT.

The J gene is TRBJ2-7, the V gene TRBV5-4, with a tentative D call TRBD2 (6 bases). Germline CDR1 reads SGHNT; CDR2 reads YYREEE (reference sequence). The CDR3 is 16 residues long. The ends were cut back, 4 bases at V and 7 bases at J, with 24 bases in the middle. For the CDR3, the DNA is TGTGCCAGCAGCCCTGACAGACTAGTTGGGTTTCGGGAGCAGTACTTC. Translated, it gives CASSPDRLVGFREQYF.

This sequence joins TRBV5-1 and TRBJ1-1; D is unresolved. CDR1 and CDR2 (germline): SGHRS, YFSETQ. V lost 0 bases to trimming and J lost 0 bases, with 3 bases between them. The CDR3 sequence is 13 residues long. CDR3 DNA: TGCGCCAGCAGCTTGGCTCTGAACACTGAAGCTTTCTTT. Residues: CASSLALNTEAFF.

V usage is TRBV15 and J usage is TRBJ1-2, with TRBD1 identical over 8 bases. CDR3 length equals 14 residues. J gave up 5 bases and V 0 bases, and 2 bases lay outside the gene matches. Per the germline V gene, CDR1 is LNHNV and CDR2 is YYDKDF (reference sequence). CDR3 protein: CATSREGTGYGYTF. The CDR3 nucleotides are TGTGCCACCAGCAGAGAAGGGACAGGTTATGGCTACACCTTC.

The gene calls are TRBV2 and TRBJ1-2; D perhaps matches TRBD1 (6 bases). V lost 10 bases and J 8 bases, leaving 17 bases between the germline ends. From germline, CDR1 is SNHLY and CDR2 FYNNEI. This CDR3 region has 12 residues. The CDR3 DNA is TGTGCCACCACGAGGGGGGGAGAAGGCTACACCTTC. This translates into CATTRGGEGYTF.

The V and J genes are TRBV5-1 and TRBJ1-2; D is unclear. The germline V gene has CDR1 SGHRS and CDR2 YFSETQ. V lost 6 bases to trimming and J lost 6 bases, with 3 bases between them. The CDR3 has 9 residues. The CDR3 protein is CASIDGYTF. Written as DNA, the CDR3 is TGCGCCAGCATCGATGGCTACACCTTC.